The entry below gives a single TCR beta chain sequence along with its context. Its antigen remains unidentified. V shed 8 bases, J shed 8 bases, and the junction held 9 bases outside the gene matches. From germline, CDR1 is SNHLY and CDR2 FYNNEI. This CDR3 region has 14 residues. This specimen comes from a study of OX40 agonist ivuxolimab in advanced cancers. Across the whole study: Patients' therapy was ivuxolimab, an antibody that acts as an agonist of OX40 (CD134). Dose-escalation patients had hepatocellular carcinoma, melanoma, renal cell or head and neck cancer. Antecedent anti-PD-1, anti-PD-L1 or anti-CTLA-4 therapy was permissible, with roughly 36% having received some. Study-level findings and limits: Mean expanded clone counts were higher in CD8+ than CD4+ T cells.

Profiling relied on immunoSEQ multiplex PCR, and the TCRdb table lists in-frame clones only, not all of them. The sample has 70,000 to 85,000 clones, roughly nine tenths seen once. This specimen was CD4+ or CD8+ T cells sorted from blood, taken in a trial of the OX40 agonist ivuxolimab. This chain joins TRBV2 and TRBJ1-4; 9 bases are a match to TRBD1. The TCR sequence derives from an adult with an advanced solid tumor such as melanoma, head and neck, liver or kidney cancer. CDR3 nucleotide sequence: TGTGCCAGCGGGGACAGGGCCGGGAGAGAAAAACTGTTTTTT. It encodes CASGDRAGREKLFF.